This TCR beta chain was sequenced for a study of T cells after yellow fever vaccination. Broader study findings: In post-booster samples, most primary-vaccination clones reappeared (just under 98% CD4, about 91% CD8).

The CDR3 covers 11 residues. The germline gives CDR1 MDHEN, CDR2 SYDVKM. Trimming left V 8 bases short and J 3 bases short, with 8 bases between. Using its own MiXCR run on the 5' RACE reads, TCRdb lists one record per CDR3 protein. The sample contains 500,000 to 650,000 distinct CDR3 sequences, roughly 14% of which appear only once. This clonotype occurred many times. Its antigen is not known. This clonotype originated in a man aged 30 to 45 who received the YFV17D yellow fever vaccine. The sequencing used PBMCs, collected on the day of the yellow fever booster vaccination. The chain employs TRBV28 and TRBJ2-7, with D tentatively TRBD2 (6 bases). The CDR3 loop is CASHGSYEQYF. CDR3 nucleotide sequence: TGTGCCAGCCACGGGAGCTACGAGCAGTACTTC.